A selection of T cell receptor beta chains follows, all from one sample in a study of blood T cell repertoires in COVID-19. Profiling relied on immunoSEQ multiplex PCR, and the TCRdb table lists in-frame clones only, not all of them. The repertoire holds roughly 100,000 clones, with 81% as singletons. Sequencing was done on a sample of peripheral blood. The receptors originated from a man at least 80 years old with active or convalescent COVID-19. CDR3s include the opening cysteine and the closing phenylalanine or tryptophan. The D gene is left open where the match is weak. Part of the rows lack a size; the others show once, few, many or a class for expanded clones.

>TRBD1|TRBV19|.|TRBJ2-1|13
CATSPGQGLGRIF
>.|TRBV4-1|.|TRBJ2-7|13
CASSQGHGNEQYF
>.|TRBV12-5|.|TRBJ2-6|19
CASGLLPGATSAGANVLTF
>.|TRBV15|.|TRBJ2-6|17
CATSRELGRAGANVLTF
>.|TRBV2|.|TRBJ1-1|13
CASSKQMNTEAFF
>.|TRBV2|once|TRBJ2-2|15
CASSEFLANTGELFF
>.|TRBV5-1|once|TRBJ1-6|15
CASSLAYSTLSPLHF
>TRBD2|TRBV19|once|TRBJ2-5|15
CASSIRTSGGETQYF
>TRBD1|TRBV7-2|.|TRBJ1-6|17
CASSLLGTGAYNSPLHF
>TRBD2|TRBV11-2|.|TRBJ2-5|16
CASSGTSGGVFETQYF
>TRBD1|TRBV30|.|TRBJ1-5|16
CAWIPQGAGWDQPQHF
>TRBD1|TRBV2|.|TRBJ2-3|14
CASRQGTGQDTQYF
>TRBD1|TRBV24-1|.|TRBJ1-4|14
CATSLTGEGEKLFF
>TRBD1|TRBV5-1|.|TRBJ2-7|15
CASSLGPGQHYEQYF
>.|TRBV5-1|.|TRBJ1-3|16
CASSLSGGASGNTIYF
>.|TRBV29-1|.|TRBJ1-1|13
CSVETGMNTEAFF
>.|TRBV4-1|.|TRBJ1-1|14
CASSQAGGHTEAFF
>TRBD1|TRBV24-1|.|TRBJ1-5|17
CATSDLRPQGAGQPQHF
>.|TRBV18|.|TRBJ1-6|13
CASSQGPGSPLHF
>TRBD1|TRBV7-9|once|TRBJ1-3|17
CASSPPGTGGTGNTIYF
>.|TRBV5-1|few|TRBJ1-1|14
CASSSQGMNTEAFF
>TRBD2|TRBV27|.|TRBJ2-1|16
CASSRPGIAGGNEQFF
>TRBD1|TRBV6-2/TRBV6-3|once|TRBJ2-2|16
CASTPVNRGYTGELFF
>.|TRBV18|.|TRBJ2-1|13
CASDRGVGNEQFF
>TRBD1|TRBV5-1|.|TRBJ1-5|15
CASSLEGQGAQPQHF
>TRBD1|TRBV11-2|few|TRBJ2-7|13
CASSRDRDYEQYF
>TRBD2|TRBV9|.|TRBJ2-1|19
CASSVGTSGAKLRRNEQFF
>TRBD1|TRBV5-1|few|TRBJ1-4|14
CASSLQGVDEKLFF
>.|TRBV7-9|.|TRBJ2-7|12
CASSFSSYEQYF
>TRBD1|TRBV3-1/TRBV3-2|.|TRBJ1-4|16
CASSQDSDRGDEKLFF
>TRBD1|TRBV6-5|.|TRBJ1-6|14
CASRPTGANSPLHF
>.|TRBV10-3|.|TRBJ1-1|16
CAISESPRGGVTEAFF
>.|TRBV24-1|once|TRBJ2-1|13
CATSWTDYNEQFF
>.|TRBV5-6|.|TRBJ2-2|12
CASSPPAGELFF
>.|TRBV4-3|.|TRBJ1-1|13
CASSQEPGTRAFF
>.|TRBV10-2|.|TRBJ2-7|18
CASKPGPRDPSYSYEQYF
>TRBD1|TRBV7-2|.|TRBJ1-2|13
CASSLVQGDGYTF
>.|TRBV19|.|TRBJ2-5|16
CASSIATPGPQETQYF
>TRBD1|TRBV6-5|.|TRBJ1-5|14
CASRRDRGNQPQHF
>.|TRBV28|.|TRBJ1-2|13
CASSTLGEYGYTF
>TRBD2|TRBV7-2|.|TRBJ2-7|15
CASSPGGVLNYEQYF
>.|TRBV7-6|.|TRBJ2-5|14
CASSLWGGRETQYF
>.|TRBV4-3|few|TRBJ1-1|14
CASSREDQAGEAFF
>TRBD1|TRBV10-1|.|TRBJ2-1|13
CAGPGQRYNEQFF
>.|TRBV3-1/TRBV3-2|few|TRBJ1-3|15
CASSQVQGAGNTIYF